Sequencing of this T cell receptor (beta chain) was carried out in a study of technical replicates of blood from several donors (TCRdb year 2017). Library method: the immunoSEQ multiplex PCR assay. In TCRdb, the immuneACCESS table is reduced to in-frame sequences with V and J assigned. These tables do not hold every clone; where another copy was compared, an unresolved V gene accounts for under half, and the others remain unexplained. This sample gives 65,000 to 80,000 clones in total; under 99% of them show up just once. Less than 0.25% of the sample lies in the top ten. The germline ends are 18 bases apart after V is trimmed by 0 bases and J by 7 bases. From its cysteine to its phenylalanine, the CDR3 spans 16 amino acids. Solely the CDR3 DNA is kept, with 48 bases framed from the first base. CDR1 and CDR2 were assigned from the germline V gene as SGHNT and YENEEA. Concerning this clone itself: The antigen it recognizes is unknown. Base qualities are not at hand, and no much larger clone is one base apart.

Sequencing used T cells isolated from PBMCs. The origin of this receptor is a human donor in good health. The rearrangement joined TRBV11-3 to TRBJ1-2; the D segment cannot be called with confidence. The CDR3 region: CASSLERTGIGSGYTF. The bases are TGTGCCAGCAGCTTAGAAAGGACTGGGATAGGGAGTGGCTACACCTTC. The CDR3, completed at both ends by the reference TRBV11-3 and TRBJ1-2 genes, gives the full variable domain EAGVVQSPRYKIIEKKQPVAFWCNPISGHNTLYWYLQNLGQGPELLIRYENEEAVDDSQLPKDRFSAERLKGVDSTLKIQPAELGDSAVYLCASSLERTGIGSGYTFGSGTRLTVV.